This record concerns one TCR beta chain sequence. This record comes from a study of cytomegalovirus exposure and HLA in healthy donors. 60 Vbeta and 13 Jbeta primers were used in PCR. Sequencing used immunoSEQ multiplex PCR; TCRdb keeps in-frame clones, though not all of them. The table includes 150,000 to 190,000 clones, 80% to 90% detected once. V gave up 0 bases and J gave up 5 bases; unmatched junction bases: 5. The CDR3 totals 16 residues. Per the germline V gene, CDR1 is MGHRA and CDR2 is YSYEKL. Source material: PBMCs. The sequence came from a woman younger than 35 in good health and CMV-seronegative. The rearrangement uses TRBV4-1 and TRBJ2-5, with 11 bases matching TRBD2. The CDR3 here is CASSQEASGGRETQYF. CDR3 in DNA: TGCGCCAGCAGCCAAGAGGCTAGCGGGGGGAGGGAGACCCAGTACTTC.